Presented here are 12 T cell receptor beta chains from one specimen sequenced in a study of blood T cell repertoires in COVID-19. The data were produced by immunoSEQ multiplex PCR, yet TCRdb's version contains in-frame clones alone and is incomplete. The sample includes 100,000 to 150,000 clones, around 80% of them seen just once. Sequencing used peripheral blood. The receptors derive from a man older than 75 with active or convalescent COVID-19.

This sequence joins TRBV6-4 and TRBJ2-2, with D possibly being TRBD2 (6 bases). Germline CDR1 and CDR2: MRHNA and SNTAGT. The V end was cut by 3 bases, the J end by 2 bases, with 10 bases between. The CDR3 contains 15 residues. The CDR3 here is CASSEGGINTGELFF. DNA of the CDR3: TGTGCCAGCAGTGAGGGGGGTATTAACACCGGGGAGCTGTTTTTT.

The chain recombines TRBV11-2 with TRBJ2-4; TRBD2 is a possible D gene (5 bases). CDR3 length: 15 residues. V was trimmed by 4 bases and J by 1 base, leaving 11 bases between them. From germline, CDR1 is SGHAT and CDR2 FQNNGV. The DNA for the CDR3 is TGTGCCAGCAGCTCTGCTGGCGGGGCCAAAAACATTCAGTACTTC. This codes for CASSSAGGAKNIQYF.

The CDR3 loop reads CASSLVTVNSPLHF. The CDR3 nucleotides read TGTGCCAGCAGCTTAGTTACAGTAAATTCACCCCTCCACTTT. V and J are TRBV7-8 and TRBJ1-6; D is unclear. The length of the CDR3 is 14 residues. Per germline, CDR1 SGHVS and CDR2 FQNEAQ. V was cut by 1 base and J by 7 bases, with 8 bases left in between.

The J gene is TRBJ2-2, the V gene TRBV5-4; TRBD1 matches 10 bases. The CDR3 extends over 16 amino acids. CDR1 SGHNT and CDR2 YYREEE come from the germline V gene (reference sequence). V shed 0 bases, J shed 2 bases, and the junction held 1 base outside the gene matches. CDR3 sequence reads: CASSLGDRGNTGELFF. CDR3 sequence (DNA): TGTGCCAGCAGCTTGGGGGACAGGGGAAACACCGGGGAGCTGTTTTTT.

V usage is TRBV18 and J usage is TRBJ1-5; possible D gene TRBD1, 6 bases. Germline V gene sequence: CDR1 KGHSH, CDR2 LQKENI. V was trimmed by 4 bases and J by 2 bases, leaving 15 bases between them. The CDR3 is 16 residues long. The DNA for the CDR3 is TGTGCCAGCTCACGGGGGAGAGGGGGAGGCAATCAGCCCCAGCATTTT. Translated, it gives CASSRGRGGGNQPQHF.

The chain joins TRBV7-2 to TRBJ2-1, with TRBD1 identical over 8 bases. Germline V lookup: CDR1 SGHTA, CDR2 FQGNSA. J lost 6 bases, V lost 1 base, and 8 bases had no gene match. The CDR3 covers 16 residues. The CDR3 DNA reads TGTGCCAGCAGCTTAGGGGGAACAGGGGGTGGCAATGAGCAGTTCTTC. Protein product: CASSLGGTGGGNEQFF. The full variable domain, in which reference TRBV7-2 and TRBJ2-1 provide the parts outside the CDR3, is GAGVSQSPSNKVTEKGKDVELRCDPISGHTALYWYRQSLGQGLEFLIYFQGNSAPDKSGLPSDRFSAERTGGSVSTLTIQRTQQEDSAVYLCASSLGGTGGGNEQFFGPGTRLTVL.

V and J are TRBV21-1 and TRBJ1-6. TRBV21-1 is termed a pseudogene. The CDR3 runs to 15 residues. The CDR3 spells CASSKGRDYNSPLHF. CDR3 sequence (DNA): TGTGCCAGCAGCAAAGGGCGGGATTATAATTCACCCCTCCACTTT.

Only a few counts were recorded for this clone. The chain joins TRBV6-5 to TRBJ1-6; D gene unclear. V was shortened by 6 bases and J by 10 bases, with 13 bases between the two germline ends. The length of the CDR3 is 13 residues. The germline V gene has CDR1 MNHEY and CDR2 SVGAGI. CDR3 DNA sequence: TGTGCCAGCAGCCCCCTCCCCCTCTCACCCCTCCACTTT. Translating it yields CASSPLPLSPLHF.

The J gene is TRBJ1-2, the V gene TRBV5-1; 9 positions match TRBD1. V shed 0 bases, J shed 5 bases, and the junction held 2 bases outside the gene matches. The germline CDR1 and CDR2 sequences are SGHRS and YFSETQ. This CDR3 contains 14 residues. The CDR3 DNA follows: TGCGCCAGCAGCTTGGGTGGACAGGGGTATGGCTACACCTTC. Translation gives CASSLGGQGYGYTF.

The chain links TRBV6-4 to TRBJ2-2, with a possible D match to TRBD1 (6 bases). The ends were cut back, 6 bases at V and 1 base at J, with 9 bases in the middle. CDR1 and CDR2 (germline): MRHNA, SNTAGT. This CDR3 has 14 amino acids. CDR3 in amino acids: CASSPDRNTGELFF. In nucleotides, the CDR3 is TGTGCCAGCAGCCCGGACAGGAACACCGGGGAGCTGTTTTTT.

CDR3 in amino acids: CASSLDPWSGPQHF. Written as DNA, the CDR3 is TGTGCCAGCAGCTTAGACCCCTGGAGTGGGCCCCAGCATTTT. The J gene is TRBJ1-5, the V gene TRBV11-2; unclear D gene. The CDR3 has 14 residues. With 0 bases removed from V and 9 bases from J, the gap between germline ends came to 12 bases. Germline CDR1 is SGHAT and CDR2 is FQNNGV.

The chain is built from TRBV5-4 and TRBJ2-3, with D possibly TRBD2 on 6 matching bases. Deletions cut 1 base from V and 0 bases from J, with 9 bases between. Germline-derived CDR1 and CDR2 are SGHNT and YYREEE (reference sequence). This CDR3 comprises 15 residues. CDR3 coding DNA: TGTGCCAGCAGCTTGTCTAGCGCTAGCACAGATACGCAGTATTTT. Its protein is CASSLSSASTDTQYF.